This section outlines one T cell receptor (beta chain) sequence together with its context. The V end was cut by 7 bases, the J end by 2 bases, with 11 bases between. Germline CDR1 reads SGHNT; CDR2 reads YENEEA. This CDR3 region has 14 residues. The data are from a study of blood T cell repertoires in COVID-19. Turning to the study itself: T cells, B-cell-depleted T cells, or PBMCs supplied cDNA or gDNA.

In the study's own analysis: Amplification of reference gene primers was used by the study to estimate nucleated cell counts. The method was immunoSEQ multiplex PCR; TCRdb's version includes in-frame clones alone and lacks a portion of them. D and trimming come from the DNA, and the V and J calls and clone size come from that table. The sample has about 310,000 clones; 90% are singletons. Participants, about 18 to 89 years old, spanned under 30 US areas. Cohort placement rested on clinical history that participants reported themselves. The material sequenced was PBMCs or T cells enriched from blood (not recorded which). This chain joins TRBV11-3 and TRBJ2-2, with D perhaps matching TRBD2 (5 bases). The sequence was collected from a woman aged 18-29 years with acute COVID-19. CDR3 in DNA: TGTGCCAGCAACAAGAGGGTCAACACCGGGGAGCTGTTTTTT. It codes for CASNKRVNTGELFF.